This T cell receptor (beta chain) was identified in a study of a mutant IDH1 vaccine in newly diagnosed glioma. As for the study in general: Patients got their first vaccination 4-6 weeks after radiotherapy alone, or with temozolomide cycles.

The repertoire was sequenced with immunoSEQ multiplex PCR; TCRdb's copy has only in-frame clones and lacks some. In the table there are about 42,000 clones, 70% to 90% of which are singletons. Time point indicated: week 5, during vaccination. The study gave 300 ug of mutant IDH1 20-mer peptide per vaccine dose, with topical imiquimod. Study results and caveats: Immune responses arising from the vaccine appeared in more than 80% of patients.

As concerns this clone: No antigen is known for it.

The CDR3 sequence is 15 residues long. V dropped 5 bases and J dropped 0 bases, with 14 bases sitting between them. Germline V gene lookup returns CDR1 MNHEY and CDR2 SMNVEV (reference sequence). This sequence originates from a man between 40 and 49 years old with glioma. The chain recombines TRBV27 with TRBJ2-7, with D hard to call. The source was PBMCs, collected from a glioma patient whose treatment included an IDH1 peptide vaccine. The DNA for the CDR3 is TGTGCCAGCAGTCCCCGGCCTGATAACTCCTACGAGCAGTACTTC. Amino acid sequence: CASSPRPDNSYEQYF.